These 29 T cell receptor beta chains share one sample of origin, sequenced in a study of identical twins. Via MiXCR, TCRdb re-called the 5' RACE reads, giving one row per CDR3 protein. The sample lists under 300,000 distinct CDR3 sequences; around 8.8% were seen once. These data were also reused for a study on yellow fever vaccine responses in identical twins.

The source material was CD8+ T cells sorted from blood. The receptors originated from a woman under 30 in good health.

There are a few counts of this clonotype. V usage is TRBV7-9 and J usage is TRBJ2-3; unclear D gene. Trimming pared 2 bases from V and 4 bases from J, leaving 10 bases between. Germline V CDR1 and CDR2: SEHNR, FQNEAQ (reference sequence). This CDR3 has 14 amino acids. In DNA, the CDR3 is TGTGCCAGCAGCTTATTATCGACCCCAGATACGCAGTATTTT. This sequence encodes CASSLLSTPDTQYF.

This clonotype was observed many times. The V call is TRBV7-2, the J call TRBJ2-7; D is uncertain. The germline V gene encodes CDR1 SGHTA and CDR2 FQGNSA. Trimming stripped 8 bases from V and 7 bases from J, with 18 bases between. CDR3 length equals 13 residues. CDR3 residues: CASGSPSAWEQYF. The CDR3, as DNA: TGTGCCAGCGGAAGTCCAAGTGCGTGGGAGCAGTACTTC.

The table lists this clonotype with many counts. The chain employs TRBV7-9 and TRBJ2-7; D not certain. This CDR3 has 13 residues. The V end lost 1 base, the J end lost 6 bases, and 10 bases lay between the germline ends. The germline CDR1 and CDR2 sequences are SEHNR and FQNEAQ (reference sequence). The CDR3 nucleotides read TGTGCCAGCAGCTTAGTGGCCGGCGGCGAGCAGTACTTC. Translated: CASSLVAGGEQYF.

The chain combines TRBV19 with TRBJ2-5; D not certain. Germline V gene data show CDR1 as LNHDA and CDR2 as SQIVND (reference sequence). V lost 4 bases and J 5 bases, leaving 11 bases between the germline ends. This CDR3 comprises 13 residues. The CDR3 DNA reads as TGTGCCAGTAGTAATCACCTAGAGGAGACCCAGTACTTC. Its protein product is CASSNHLEETQYF.

The chain carries TRBV6-2 or TRBV6-3 and TRBJ2-3; no clear D. Germline lookup yields CDR1 MNHEY and CDR2 SVGEGT. The CDR3 has 14 residues. V dropped 7 bases and J dropped 1 base, with 12 bases sitting between them. CDR3 region: CASTVGMGTDTQYF. CDR3 nucleotide sequence: TGTGCCAGCACCGTGGGAATGGGCACAGATACGCAGTATTTT.

This clonotype was recorded a few times. The V and J genes are TRBV28 and TRBJ2-5; D is perhaps TRBD2 (5 bases). CDR1 and CDR2 (germline): MDHEN, SYDVKM. The CDR3 has 17 amino acids. Trimming cost V 3 bases and J 5 bases, with 22 bases left between them. Here the CDR3 DNA reads TGTGCCAGCAGTTTGGGTGGCGGTCACGCCCGCGGGGAGACCCAGTACTTC. Its protein is CASSLGGGHARGETQYF.

V gene TRBV5-6 combines with J gene TRBJ2-5; D gene unclear. V was trimmed by 5 bases and J by 5 bases, leaving 13 bases between them. Germline V gene lookup returns CDR1 SGHDT and CDR2 YYEEEE. This CDR3 contains 13 residues. CDR3 bases: TGTGCCAGCAGAGATGTCATCGAGGAGACCCAGTACTTC. Residues: CASRDVIEETQYF.

This chain links TRBV7-2 with TRBJ2-3; 9 bases are a match to TRBD2. Germline values: CDR1 SGHTA, CDR2 FQGNSA. Trimming took 3 bases from V and 3 from J; bases not matched to a gene: 4. The CDR3 sequence is 15 residues long. CDR3 region: CASSFFLAGTDTQYF. The CDR3 DNA is TGTGCCAGCAGCTTCTTCCTAGCGGGGACAGATACGCAGTATTTT.

V is TRBV5-1 and J is TRBJ2-5; 13 positions agree with TRBD2. With V trimmed by 5 bases and J by 2 bases, 3 bases remained unmatched. Germline V lookup: CDR1 SGHRS, CDR2 YFSETQ. The CDR3 runs to 15 residues. The CDR3: CASRGTSGEQETQYF. As DNA, the CDR3 is TGCGCCAGCAGGGGGACTAGCGGGGAACAAGAGACCCAGTACTTC.

This clonotype was recorded a few times. The CDR3: CAVRGPGANVLTF. The DNA for the CDR3 is TGTGCCGTTCGAGGGCCTGGGGCCAACGTCCTGACTTTC. The chain carries TRBV7-9 and TRBJ2-6; possible D gene TRBD2, 5 bases. In germline, CDR1 is SEHNR, CDR2 FQNEAQ (reference sequence). Deletions cut 11 bases from V and 2 bases from J, with 10 bases between. The CDR3 is 13 amino acids. The complete variable domain, with remaining parts taken from reference TRBV7-9 and TRBJ2-6, reads DTGVSQNPRHKITKRGQNVTFRCDPISEHNRLYWYRQTLGQGPEFLTYFQNEAQLEKSRLLSDRFSAERPKGSFSTLEIQRTEQGDSAMYLCAVRGPGANVLTFGAGSRLTVL.

This clonotype was seen many times. The V gene is TRBV24-1, the J gene TRBJ2-3; 9 nucleotides line up with TRBD1. The CDR3 runs 15 residues. Germline V gene data show CDR1 as KGHDR and CDR2 as SFDVKD. Trimming took 2 bases from V and 5 from J; bases not matched to a gene: 4. CDR3 loop: CATSDWDREEDTQYF. The CDR3 coding sequence is TGTGCCACCAGTGATTGGGACAGGGAGGAAGATACGCAGTATTTT.

This clonotype was counted ten times or more. The chain has TRBV4-1 and TRBJ2-1; D is undetermined. Trimming took 1 base from V and 10 from J, leaving 11 bases between them. Germline V CDR1 and CDR2: MGHRA, YSYEKL. The CDR3 totals 13 residues. Here the CDR3 DNA reads TGCGCCAGCAGCCAAGCCGGTTCGGAAGAGCAGTTCTTC. It translates to CASSQAGSEEQFF.

The table lists this clonotype with many counts. The chain combines TRBV27 with TRBJ2-5; D is possibly TRBD1 (6 bases). The CDR3 loop spans 14 amino acids. Germline CDR1 is MNHEY and CDR2 is SMNVEV (reference sequence). The ends were cut back, 2 bases at V and 6 bases at J, with 13 bases in the middle. The CDR3 nucleotides are TGTGCCAGCAGTTTAATGGGACACTCGAAGACCCAGTACTTC. This gives the protein CASSLMGHSKTQYF.

The chain recombines TRBV7-8 with TRBJ2-4; 7 nucleotides align to TRBD2. The CDR3 loop spans 16 amino acids. J lost 0 bases, V lost 1 base, and 3 bases had no gene match. In germline, CDR1 is SGHVS, CDR2 FQNEAQ. CDR3 in amino acids: CASSLERLAAKNIQYF. CDR3 sequence (DNA): TGTGCCAGCAGCTTAGAGCGACTAGCAGCCAAAAACATTCAGTACTTC.

A few counts support this clonotype. The V and J genes are TRBV4-1 and TRBJ2-3; TRBD2 matches 9 bases. Germline V lookup: CDR1 MGHRA, CDR2 YSYEKL. The CDR3 length is 17 residues. The V and J ends lost 3 bases and 6 bases, in that order; junction bases with no gene match: 13. The CDR3 region has the DNA TGCGCCAGCAGCCAGATCCCGACTAGCGGTGGGGGGGATACGCAGTATTTT. This translates into CASSQIPTSGGGDTQYF.

This clonotype has ten or more counts. The chain links TRBV15 to TRBJ2-7; a weak D match, TRBD2 (6 bases). V was cut by 1 base and J by 5 bases, with 6 bases left in between. The CDR3 totals 12 residues. Per the germline V gene, CDR1 is LNHNV and CDR2 is YYDKDF (reference sequence). CDR3 coding DNA: TGTGCCACCAGCAGAGGGAGGGACGAGCAGTACTTC. Translating gives CATSRGRDEQYF. Full variable domain (outside the CDR3, taken from reference TRBV15 and TRBJ2-7): DAMVIQNPRYQVTQFGKPVTLSCSQTLNHNVMYWYQQKSSQAPKLLFHYYDKDFNNEADTPDNFQSRRPNTSFCFLDIRSPGLGDTAMYLCATSRGRDEQYFGPGTRLTVT.

J is TRBJ1-1 and V is TRBV15; D not resolved. This CDR3 spans 13 amino acids. V lost 0 bases to trimming and J lost 5 bases, with 7 bases between them. Per the germline V gene, CDR1 is LNHNV and CDR2 is YYDKDF (reference sequence). CDR3 amino acids: CATSREIGTEAFF. CDR3 nucleotide sequence: TGTGCCACCAGCAGAGAGATAGGTACTGAAGCTTTCTTT.

Many counts were recorded for this clonotype. The gene calls are TRBV7-9 and TRBJ2-7; D remains unclear. Deletions cut 1 base from V and 2 bases from J, with 12 bases between. The CDR3 is 15 amino acids. The germline V gene has CDR1 SEHNR and CDR2 FQNEAQ (reference sequence). The CDR3 loop is CASSLDVSNTYEQYF. DNA of the CDR3: TGTGCCAGCAGCTTAGACGTATCAAACACCTACGAGCAGTACTTC.

This clonotype has more than one count but fewer than ten. The rearrangement uses TRBV12-3 or TRBV12-4 and TRBJ2-5, with a tentative D call TRBD1 (6 bases). The V and J ends lost 3 bases and 4 bases respectively, with 9 bases between them. The CDR3 loop spans 13 amino acids. The CDR3 sequence: CASSFPGAETQYF. CDR3 DNA sequence: TGTGCCAGCAGTTTTCCAGGGGCAGAGACCCAGTACTTC.

Many counts were recorded for this clonotype. The CDR3 coding sequence is TGTGCCAGCAGCTTGGCCGCCGGGAGGAACACTGAAGCTTTCTTT. Its translation: CASSLAAGRNTEAFF. The gene calls are TRBV5-6 and TRBJ1-1; D is unclear. Trimming removed 0 bases from V and 1 base from J, with 10 bases in between. This CDR3 spans 15 amino acids. Germline values: CDR1 SGHDT, CDR2 YYEEEE.

CDR3 in amino acids: CASSSLAGGGNTGELFF. The CDR3 DNA reads as TGTGCCAGCAGCTCTCTAGCGGGAGGAGGGAACACCGGGGAGCTGTTTTTT. V gene TRBV7-6 combines with J gene TRBJ2-2, with 11 bases fitting TRBD2. CDR3 length: 17 residues. The germline CDR1 and CDR2 sequences are SGHVS and FNYEAQ. J lost 1 base, V lost 4 bases, and 5 bases had no gene match. The entire variable domain, with the rest obtained from reference TRBV7-6 and TRBJ2-2, is as follows: GAGVSQSPRYKVTKRGQDVALRCDPISGHVSLYWYRQALGQGPEFLTYFNYEAQQDKSGLPNDRFSAERPEGSISTLTIQRTEQRDSAMYRCASSSLAGGGNTGELFFGEGSRLTVL.

This clonotype has just a few counts. This sequence joins TRBV7-2 and TRBJ2-5; 14 bases fit TRBD2. The V gene's germline CDR1 is SGHTA and CDR2 FQGNSA. This CDR3 spans 16 amino acids. The trim removed 5 bases at V and 5 bases at J, leaving 7 bases unmatched. The CDR3: CASSLRLAGGPETQYF. Written as DNA, the CDR3 is TGTGCCAGCAGCCTCAGACTAGCGGGGGGGCCCGAGACCCAGTACTTC.

This clonotype was detected only a few times. The CDR3 loop reads CASSEGGTASYNEQFF. CDR3 coding DNA: TGTGCCAGCAGCGAGGGGGGGACAGCATCCTACAATGAGCAGTTCTTC. This rearrangement joins TRBV9 to TRBJ2-1; possibly TRBD1 or TRBD2 for D (7 bases each). The V end lost 3 bases, the J end lost 1 base, and 14 bases lay between the germline ends. The CDR3 spans 16 residues. Germline CDR1 SGDLS, CDR2 YYNGEE.

This clonotype came up a few times. The V and J genes are TRBV5-6 and TRBJ2-7, with D perhaps matching TRBD2 (5 bases). This CDR3 has 13 amino acids. The V end was cut by 2 bases, the J end by 9 bases, with 15 bases between. CDR1 SGHDT and CDR2 YYEEEE come from the germline V gene. CDR3 residues: CASSFRGSKTQYF. As DNA, the CDR3 is TGTGCCAGCAGCTTCCGGGGATCGAAAACGCAGTACTTC.

This clonotype was counted ten times or more. The V call is TRBV4-1, the J call TRBJ1-5; TRBD1 agrees at 8 bases. The length of the CDR3 is 14 residues. The trim removed 0 bases at V and 8 bases at J, leaving 3 bases unmatched. The germline gives CDR1 MGHRA, CDR2 YSYEKL. DNA for the CDR3: TGCGCCAGCAGCCAAGAGGACAGGGCTGAGCCCCAGCATTTT. Protein sequence: CASSQEDRAEPQHF.

Ten or more counts support this clonotype. This chain connects TRBV6-1 to TRBJ2-3; D unclear. The germline V gene has CDR1 MNHNS and CDR2 SASEGT. V shed 6 bases and J shed 4 bases, with 20 bases lying between them. The CDR3 covers 16 residues. CDR3: CASRKVPGVTADTQYF. As DNA, the CDR3 is TGTGCCAGCAGGAAAGTCCCTGGTGTAACGGCAGATACGCAGTATTTT.

This clonotype was detected ten times or more. The V gene is TRBV4-2, the J gene TRBJ2-1; 7 bases line up with TRBD1. The CDR3 covers 14 residues. V dropped 6 bases and J dropped 5; count of bases not matched to a gene: 7. The germline CDR1 and CDR2 sequences are LGHNA and YNFKEQ. The chain's CDR3 is CASRAGTDHNEQFF. For the CDR3, the DNA is TGTGCCAGCAGAGCCGGGACAGACCACAATGAGCAGTTCTTC.

This clonotype was recorded at least ten times. The chain carries TRBV6-2 or TRBV6-3 and TRBJ2-1; D gene ambiguous. The CDR3 is 11 residues long. CDR1 is MNHEY, CDR2 SVGEGT, per germline. Trimming pared 8 bases from V and 0 bases from J, leaving 2 bases between. The CDR3: CASYSYNEQFF. CDR3 nucleotides: TGTGCCAGCTACTCCTACAATGAGCAGTTCTTC.

At least ten counts were recorded for this clonotype. The chain joins TRBV11-2 to TRBJ1-1; perhaps TRBD1 as D (5 bases). The germline V gene encodes CDR1 SGHAT and CDR2 FQNNGV. Trimming removed 4 bases from V and 11 bases from J, with 14 bases in between. The CDR3 length is 12 residues. In nucleotides, the CDR3 is TGTGCCAGCAGCTCCGGGCGGGGGGAGGCTTTCTTT. Encoded protein: CASSSGRGEAFF.